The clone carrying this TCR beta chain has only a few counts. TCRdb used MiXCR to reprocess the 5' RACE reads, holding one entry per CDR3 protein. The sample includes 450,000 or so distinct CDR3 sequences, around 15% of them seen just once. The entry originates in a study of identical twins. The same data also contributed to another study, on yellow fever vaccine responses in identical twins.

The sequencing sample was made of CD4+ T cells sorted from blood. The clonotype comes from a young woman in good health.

In DNA form, the CDR3 reads TGCGCCAGCAGTCAGGGGATCGATTCACCCCTCCACTTT. Its translation is CASSQGIDSPLHF. The rearrangement joins TRBV5-1 to TRBJ1-6; D is possibly TRBD1 (6 bases). V lost 5 bases to trimming and J lost 8 bases, with 11 bases between them. The CDR3 spans 13 residues. Germline CDR1 is SGHRS and CDR2 is YFSETQ.